A single sample gave rise to the 31 T cell receptor beta chains below, sequenced in a study of shared clonotypes between healthy human individuals. Assay used: immunoSEQ multiplex PCR; TCRdb lists only in-frame clones, some missing. This table has 550,000 to 850,000 clones, over 55% appearing once. The sequenced sample consisted of memory CD4+ T cells sorted from blood. This sample's subset: CD45RA-negative fraction. These receptors came from a woman aged 25-40 years in good health.

V and J are TRBV5-1 and TRBJ2-1, with 8 nucleotides matching TRBD2. The CDR3 runs 16 residues. J gave up 0 bases and V 6 bases, and 8 bases lay outside the gene matches. Germline assignment: CDR1 SGHRS and CDR2 YFSETQ. CDR3 coding DNA: TGCGCCAGCACTCCCGGGAGCGGGAGCTCCTACAATGAGCAGTTCTTC. It is translated as CASTPGSGSSYNEQFF.

The chain is built from TRBV28 and TRBJ2-3, with 8 bases that match TRBD1. The germline CDR1 and CDR2 sequences are MDHEN and SYDVKM. After removal of 7 bases from V and 15 bases from J, the junction contained 12 bases not matched to a gene. The CDR3 length is 12 residues. The CDR3 DNA follows: TGTGCCAGCACCACCGGGACAGGCCCCGAATATTTT. Translated, it gives CASTTGTGPEYF.

The chain couples TRBV5-1 to TRBJ2-7, with 12 bases aligning to TRBD1. The trim removed 8 bases at V and 6 bases at J, leaving 9 bases unmatched. CDR3 length: 14 amino acids. From germline, CDR1 is SGHRS and CDR2 YFSETQ. CDR3 DNA: TGCGCCAGTCACACCGGGACAGGGGGCATCGAGCAGTACTTC. As protein: CASHTGTGGIEQYF.

The J gene is TRBJ1-3, the V gene TRBV28, with TRBD1 matching over 8 bases. CDR3 length: 14 amino acids. J was trimmed by 4 bases and V by 7 bases; bases with no gene match: 6. The germline V gene has CDR1 MDHEN and CDR2 SYDVKM. The CDR3 nucleotides are TGTGCCAGCACTAGCAGGGGGCGCGGAAACACCATATATTTT. It translates to CASTSRGRGNTIYF.

V is TRBV28 and J is TRBJ1-2; D is perhaps TRBD1 (5 bases). CDR1 and CDR2 (germline): MDHEN, SYDVKM. V lost 3 bases and J lost 1, with 15 bases in between. This CDR3 is built from 16 residues. In DNA, the CDR3 is TGTGCCAGCAGTTTCGGGCAGGGTTTCAGTAACTATGGCTACACCTTC. Protein product: CASSFGQGFSNYGYTF.

This clone was seen more than once but under ten times. This may stem from a read error, because a much larger clone lies one nucleotide away. Other DNA sequences in this sample translate to the same CDR3. The CDR3 reads CASSQQGYTEAFF. The CDR3 DNA sequence: TGTGCCAGCAGCCAACAGGGTTACACTGAAGCTTTCTTT. The V and J genes are TRBV14 and TRBJ1-1; TRBD1 might be the D (5 bases). Trimming removed 2 bases at V and 3 bases at J, with 7 bases between. Germline CDR1 and CDR2: SGHDN and FVKESK. This CDR3 has 13 residues.

The chain is built from TRBV7-7 and TRBJ2-5; TRBD1 agrees at 7 bases. The germline V gene encodes CDR1 SSHAT and CDR2 FNYEAQ (reference sequence). The CDR3 has 15 amino acids. The trim removed 1 base at V and 3 bases at J, leaving 5 bases unmatched. In DNA form, the CDR3 reads TGTGCCAGCAGCTTAGGAGGGACAGCAAAAGAGACCCAGTACTTC. It translates to CASSLGGTAKETQYF.

The sample holds a few counts of this clone. The chain is built from TRBV2 and TRBJ1-1; D unresolved. CDR1 and CDR2 (germline): SNHLY, FYNNEI. The CDR3 is 14 residues long. Trimming took off 6 bases at V and 1 base at J, with 12 bases between the two ends. CDR3 in amino acids: CASREQGGNTEAFF. For the CDR3, the DNA is TGTGCCAGCAGGGAACAAGGCGGGAACACTGAAGCTTTCTTT.

The chain has TRBV7-3 and TRBJ2-3; TRBD2 is a possible D gene (5 bases). Trimming took 5 bases from V and 3 from J, leaving 12 bases between them. Germline loops: CDR1 SGHTA, CDR2 FQGTGA. This CDR3 is built from 14 residues. The CDR3 nucleotides are TGTGCCAGCAGCCCCGGAGGCTGGACAGATACGCAGTATTTT. This codes for CASSPGGWTDTQYF.

This sequence joins TRBV29-1 and TRBJ2-1, with TRBD2 as a possible D gene (5 bases). Trimming removed 4 bases at V and 8 bases at J, with 12 bases between. Per germline, CDR1 SQVTM and CDR2 ANQGSEA. CDR3 length: 12 amino acids. The CDR3 coding sequence is TGCAGCGTTGGAGGGTCAGGATATGAGCAGTTCTTC. Its translation is CSVGGSGYEQFF.

The chain is built from TRBV9 and TRBJ2-2, with TRBD1 matching over 7 bases. The V and J ends lost 1 base and 5 bases, in that order; junction bases with no gene match: 8. The CDR3 totals 16 residues. CDR1 is SGDLS, CDR2 YYNGEE, per germline. The CDR3 sequence is CASSVLRQGGTGELFF. In nucleotides, the CDR3 is TGTGCCAGCAGCGTACTGCGACAGGGTGGGACCGGGGAGCTGTTTTTT. The full variable domain, rest sourced from reference TRBV9 and TRBJ2-2, is DSGVTQTPKHLITATGQRVTLRCSPRSGDLSVYWYQQSLDQGLQFLIQYYNGEERAKGNILERFSAQQFPDLHSELNLSSLELGDSALYFCASSVLRQGGTGELFFGEGSRLTVL.

This clone was detected once. The rearrangement uses TRBV7-6 and TRBJ2-1, with a tentative D call TRBD2 (6 bases). Trimming removed 5 bases from V and 7 bases from J, with 15 bases in between. Germline lookup yields CDR1 SGHVS and CDR2 FNYEAQ. The CDR3 spans 14 residues. Written as DNA, the CDR3 is TGTGCCAGCAGCGTAGGCCTAGCGAGTAATGAGCAGTTCTTC. This translates into CASSVGLASNEQFF. The entire variable domain, with the rest obtained from reference TRBV7-6 and TRBJ2-1, is as follows: GAGVSQSPRYKVTKRGQDVALRCDPISGHVSLYWYRQALGQGPEFLTYFNYEAQQDKSGLPNDRFSAERPEGSISTLTIQRTEQRDSAMYRCASSVGLASNEQFFGPGTRLTVL.

The CDR3 region is CASSRDRETYEQYF. The CDR3 DNA reads TGTGCCAGCTCAAGGGACAGGGAAACCTACGAGCAGTACTTC. V gene TRBV18 combines with J gene TRBJ2-7; TRBD1 matches at 9 bases. Losses at the gene ends were 5 bases for V and 2 bases for J; bases not matched to a gene: 4. Germline V gene sequence: CDR1 KGHSH, CDR2 LQKENI. The CDR3 consists of 14 residues. The full variable domain, rest sourced from reference TRBV18 and TRBJ2-7, is NAGVMQNPRHLVRRRGQEARLRCSPMKGHSHVYWYRQLPEEGLKFMVYLQKENIIDESGMPKERFSAEFPKEGPSILRIQQVVRGDSAAYFCASSRDRETYEQYFGPGTRLTVT.

Regarding this clone: This sample also contains other DNA sequences that code for the same CDR3. The chain is built from TRBV5-1 and TRBJ2-5; D is undetermined. V was trimmed by 4 bases and J by 2 bases, leaving 6 bases between them. Germline CDR1 SGHRS, CDR2 YFSETQ. This CDR3 has 12 residues. The CDR3 DNA follows: TGCGCCAGCAGCCTCTCTCAAGAGACCCAGTACTTC. Its protein product is CASSLSQETQYF.

The chain links TRBV15 to TRBJ2-2, with D hard to call. V lost 0 bases and J 4 bases, leaving 9 bases between the germline ends. This CDR3 has 15 residues. CDR1 is LNHNV, CDR2 YYDKDF, per germline (reference sequence). As DNA, the CDR3 is TGTGCCACCAGCAGAGATTTCAGATCCACCGGGGAGCTGTTTTTT. It codes for CATSRDFRSTGELFF.

A few counts support this clone. The chain joins TRBV6-6 to TRBJ1-2, with D possibly matching TRBD1 (5 bases). The CDR3 consists of 13 residues. Between the trimmed V and J ends, which lost 6 bases and 6 bases, there was a span of 14 bases. Germline CDR1 is MNHNY and CDR2 is SVGAGI (reference sequence). The CDR3 sequence: CASRTGTADGYTF. CDR3 DNA sequence: TGTGCCAGCAGAACCGGGACGGCGGATGGCTACACCTTC.

The chain carries TRBV28 and TRBJ1-3; D gene ambiguous. The CDR3 is 16 residues long. V lost 1 base and J 0 bases, leaving 10 bases between the germline ends. Germline-derived CDR1 and CDR2 are MDHEN and SYDVKM. For the CDR3, the DNA is TGTGCCAGCAGTTTATTACGGCCAGACTCTGGAAACACCATATATTTT. The encoded protein is CASSLLRPDSGNTIYF.

This chain joins TRBV10-3 and TRBJ2-7; D is unclear. V was clipped by 4 bases and J by 4 bases, with 17 bases between them. The length of the CDR3 is 15 residues. The germline V gene has CDR1 ENHRY and CDR2 SYGVKD. For the CDR3, the DNA is TGTGCCATCAGTGCGGCAGACCGCGGCGGATACGAGCAGTACTTC. Amino acids: CAISAADRGGYEQYF.

The CDR3 coding sequence is TGCGCCAGCAGCCGGGCCCGGACAGGGGGCACCGGCCTGAACACCGGGGAGCTGTTTTTT. Its protein product is CASSRARTGGTGLNTGELFF. The chain recombines TRBV5-1 with TRBJ2-2; 11 bases map to TRBD1. The CDR3 has 20 amino acids. Trimming took 4 bases from V and 1 from J; bases not matched to a gene: 15. Germline CDR1 SGHRS, CDR2 YFSETQ.

The gene calls are TRBV27 and TRBJ2-4; 7 nucleotides match TRBD1. The CDR3 covers 16 residues. Trimming removed 5 bases from V and 3 bases from J; junction bases left unmatched: 10. CDR1 and CDR2 from the germline V gene are MNHEY and SMNVEV (reference sequence). This chain's CDR3 is CASSTQGTRGKNIQYF. Here the CDR3 DNA reads TGTGCCAGCAGTACACAGGGGACACGGGGCAAAAACATTCAGTACTTC.

This chain joins TRBV5-1 and TRBJ1-5, with 8 bases identical to TRBD1. From germline, CDR1 is SGHRS and CDR2 YFSETQ. The trim removed 2 bases at V and 10 bases at J, leaving 2 bases unmatched. CDR3 length: 12 residues. CDR3 amino acids: CASSLPGGPQHF. In DNA, the CDR3 is TGCGCCAGCAGCTTACCAGGGGGCCCCCAGCATTTT.

The chain recombines TRBV5-1 with TRBJ2-4; 8 bases map to TRBD1. CDR1 SGHRS and CDR2 YFSETQ come from the germline V gene. Trimming cost V 7 bases and J 5 bases; bases outside gene matches: 8. The CDR3 runs to 14 residues. CDR3 nucleotide sequence: TGCGCCAGCCACCAGACAGGGGTGGAAAACATTCAGTACTTC. It codes for CASHQTGVENIQYF.

Worth noting for this clone: The sample holds other DNA sequences that translate to the same CDR3. The CDR3 sequence is CASSPGATNEKLFF. Written as DNA, the CDR3 is TGTGCCAGCTCACCGGGGGCAACTAATGAAAAACTGTTTTTT. This chain uses TRBV18 with TRBJ1-4; a weak D match, TRBD1 (5 bases). CDR1 is KGHSH and CDR2 is LQKENI in the germline V gene. This CDR3 is built from 14 residues. V was trimmed by 3 bases and J by 0 bases, leaving 5 bases between them.

In regard to this clone: A much larger clone differs from this one at a single base, so this may be a read error. The sample has other DNA sequences that encode this CDR3 too. This rearrangement joins TRBV27 to TRBJ2-4; no definite D call. The V end lost 6 bases, the J end lost 0 bases, and 6 bases lay between the germline ends. Germline V lookup: CDR1 MNHEY, CDR2 SMNVEV (reference sequence). There are 13 residues in the CDR3. The CDR3 sequence is CASRGLAKNIQYF. In DNA, the CDR3 is TGTGCCAGCAGGGGCCTAGCCAAAAACATTCAGTACTTC.

The rearrangement uses TRBV6-6 and TRBJ2-1, with D unclear. The CDR3 loop spans 11 amino acids. V was clipped by 7 bases and J by 8 bases, with 9 bases between them. Germline CDR1 reads MNHNY; CDR2 reads SVGAGI (reference sequence). CDR3 protein: CASKAHYEQFF. The CDR3 coding sequence is TGTGCCAGCAAGGCCCACTATGAGCAGTTCTTC.

This clone was counted a single time. This chain connects TRBV27 to TRBJ2-1, with TRBD2 matching 12 bases. J gave up 6 bases and V 10 bases, and 7 bases lay outside the gene matches. CDR3 length equals 14 residues. CDR1 MNHEY and CDR2 SMNVEV come from the germline V gene (reference sequence). The CDR3: CATVRLAGVNEQFF. CDR3 sequence (DNA): TGTGCCACCGTGCGACTAGCGGGAGTCAATGAGCAGTTCTTC.

The chain uses TRBV19 and TRBJ1-5; TRBD1 aligns across 8 bases. The CDR3 sequence is 14 residues long. After removal of 7 bases from V and 7 bases from J, the junction contained 9 bases not matched to a gene. CDR1 and CDR2 from the germline V gene are LNHDA and SQIVND (reference sequence). Here the CDR3 reads CASTQQGVKQPQHF. The CDR3 DNA reads TGTGCCAGTACTCAACAGGGGGTTAAGCAGCCCCAGCATTTT.

The chain joins TRBV5-6 to TRBJ2-3, with TRBD1 as a possible D gene (5 bases). CDR3 length: 14 residues. With 0 bases removed from V and 2 bases from J, the gap between germline ends came to 7 bases. Looked up from germline, CDR1 is SGHDT and CDR2 is YYEEEE. In DNA, the CDR3 is TGTGCCAGCAGCTTGGGCAGGGCCACAGATACGCAGTATTTT. Encoded protein: CASSLGRATDTQYF.

The chain recombines TRBV15 with TRBJ1-2; no clear D gene. From germline, CDR1 is LNHNV and CDR2 YYDKDF (reference sequence). Trimming took off 1 base at V and 4 bases at J, with 7 bases between the two ends. The CDR3 totals 13 residues. DNA for the CDR3: TGTGCCACCAGCAGAGGAGGGTTCTATGGCTACACCTTC. It codes for CATSRGGFYGYTF.

This clone was found a few times. The chain joins TRBV19 to TRBJ1-4; the D is unclear. The CDR3 extends over 14 amino acids. Trimming pared 9 bases from V and 6 bases from J, leaving 17 bases between. Germline-derived CDR1 and CDR2 are LNHDA and SQIVND (reference sequence). Written as DNA, the CDR3 is TGTGCCAGCAACTCTGGGGAAGTTTATGAAAAACTGTTTTTT. This gives the protein CASNSGEVYEKLFF.

The chain employs TRBV28 and TRBJ1-2; D uncertain. The CDR3 is 13 residues long. V was trimmed by 3 bases and J by 8 bases, leaving 13 bases between them. Germline V gene data show CDR1 as MDHEN and CDR2 as SYDVKM. In nucleotides, the CDR3 is TGTGCCAGCAGTTTGCCTACCCCAAGGGGCTACACCTTC. This translates into CASSLPTPRGYTF.